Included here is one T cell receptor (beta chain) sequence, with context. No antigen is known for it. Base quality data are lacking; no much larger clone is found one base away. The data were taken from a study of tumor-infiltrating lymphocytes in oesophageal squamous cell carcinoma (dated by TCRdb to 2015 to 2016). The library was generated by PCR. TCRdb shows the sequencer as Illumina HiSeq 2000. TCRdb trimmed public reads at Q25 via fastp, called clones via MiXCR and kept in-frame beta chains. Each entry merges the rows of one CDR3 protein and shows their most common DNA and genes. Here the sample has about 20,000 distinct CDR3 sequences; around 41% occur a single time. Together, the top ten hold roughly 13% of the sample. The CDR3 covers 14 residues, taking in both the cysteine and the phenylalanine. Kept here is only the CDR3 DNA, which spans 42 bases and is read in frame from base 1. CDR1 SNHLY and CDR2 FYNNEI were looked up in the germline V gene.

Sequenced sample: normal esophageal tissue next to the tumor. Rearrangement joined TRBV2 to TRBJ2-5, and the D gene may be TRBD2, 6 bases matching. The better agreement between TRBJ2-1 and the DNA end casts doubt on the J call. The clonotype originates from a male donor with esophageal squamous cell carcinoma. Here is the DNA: TGTGCCAGCAGAATAGCGGCCCAAGGTGGTGAGCAGTTCTTC. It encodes CASRIAAQGGEQFF.